This entry concerns a single T cell receptor (beta chain). What it binds is not known. Survey-depth immunoSEQ sequencing covered TCR beta CDR3 regions. The protocol was immunoSEQ multiplex PCR, while the TCRdb copy is restricted to in-frame clones and leaves out a portion. The sample contains around 3,000 clones, approximately 69% of which appear only once. Germline assignment: CDR1 SGHTA and CDR2 FQGNSA. Trimming removed 0 bases from V and 7 bases from J; junction bases left unmatched: 9. CDR3 length equals 17 residues. This sample was taken from a study of CD8 T cell repertoires and HIV-1 epitope variants. Study-wide context: Each of Twenty-five Gag and Nef epitope peptides stimulated a separate culture. Enriched T cells were co-cultured with equal numbers of autologous T cell-negative antigen-presenting cells.

Study results and caveats: Fewer than ten TCR beta clonotypes were antigen-specific, five or six apparently recognizing autologous or escape variants.

Sample: cultured CD8+ T cells derived from PBMCs. The clonotype originates from a male donor with HIV. The chain couples TRBV7-2 to TRBJ1-5; 10 nucleotides match TRBD1. The CDR3 protein is CASSLADRGGTKQPQHF. The CDR3 nucleotides are TGTGCCAGCAGCTTAGCGGACAGGGGGGGGACTAAACAGCCCCAGCATTTT.